This entry lists 7 T cell receptor beta chains sequenced from one sample in a study of T-cell reconstitution after alpha-beta-depleted transplantation in children. Unique molecular identifiers featured in how the TCRbeta library was prepared. TCRdb analysed the PCR reads with MiXCR anew, one entry per CDR3 protein. The sample holds roughly 420,000 distinct CDR3 sequences, 16% seen once. The specimen comprised PBMCs, mostly from graft donor cells, sampled 360 days after TCRalphabeta/CD19-depleted stem cell transplant. The receptors originated from a boy younger than two who had a stem cell transplant for Wiskott-Aldrich syndrome, so the T cells may come from the graft donor.

This clonotype has at least ten counts. V and J are TRBV27 and TRBJ2-1, with D unresolved. CDR1 and CDR2 (germline): MNHEY, SMNVEV (reference sequence). The CDR3 has 16 amino acids. Trimming removed 0 bases from V and 0 bases from J, with 9 bases in between. CDR3 loop: CASSLSWVPSYNEQFF. The CDR3 DNA is TGTGCCAGCAGTTTATCTTGGGTCCCCTCCTACAATGAGCAGTTCTTC.

This clonotype was detected a few times. One junction end does not reproduce the germline sequence, and a read error may be involved. The chain has TRBV10-3 and TRBJ2-7; 9 bases map to TRBD1. CDR3 length: 15 amino acids. Germline CDR1 is ENHRY and CDR2 is SYGVKD. The CDR3 DNA reads TGTGCCATCGGTGACATACAGGGGGCCCCCTACGAGCAGTACTTC. This gives the protein CAIGDIQGAPYEQYF.

This clonotype was seen only a few times. The chain combines TRBV7-2 with TRBJ2-3; perhaps TRBD2 as D (6 bases). The V gene lost 0 bases and the J gene lost 1 base, with 23 bases spanning the gap. The germline V gene encodes CDR1 SGHTA and CDR2 FQGNSA. The CDR3 has 20 amino acids. The DNA for the CDR3 is TGTGCCAGCAGCTTAGCCCGTGGGAGGCCCGAAGAAATACGCACAGATACGCAGTATTTT. It specifies CASSLARGRPEEIRTDTQYF.

The chain couples TRBV15 to TRBJ1-4, with no clear D. Trimming cost V 5 bases and J 4 bases, with 20 bases left between them. This CDR3 has 17 residues. Germline CDR1 is LNHNV and CDR2 is YYDKDF (reference sequence). This CDR3 reads CATSAVQLSLHNEKLFF. The DNA of the CDR3 is TGTGCCACCAGCGCCGTTCAACTAAGTCTACATAATGAAAAACTGTTTTTT.

This clonotype was recorded a few times. The CDR3 sequence is CASSSRWDSQQFF. The CDR3 DNA reads as TGTGCCAGCAGCTCCCGCTGGGACAGCCAGCAGTTCTTC. This sequence joins TRBV11-3 and TRBJ2-1; TRBD1 matches at 7 bases. With V trimmed by 4 bases and J by 11 bases, 8 bases remained unmatched. Germline CDR1 SGHNT, CDR2 YENEEA. This CDR3 has 13 residues.

In its sample, this clonotype was seen a few times. The CDR3 DNA reads TGTGCCACCAGACCAGCGGGCTCCTACAATGAGCAGTTCTTC. Amino acid sequence: CATRPAGSYNEQFF. This chain links TRBV24-1 with TRBJ2-1, with a weak D call TRBD2 (6 bases). Germline lookup yields CDR1 KGHDR and CDR2 SFDVKD. The CDR3 is made up of 14 amino acids. V was shortened by 7 bases and J by 0 bases, with 9 bases between the two germline ends.

This clonotype appeared a few times. The rearrangement uses TRBV5-6 and TRBJ2-2; D ambiguous. Deletions cut 1 base from V and 7 bases from J, with 5 bases between. Germline CDR1 and CDR2: SGHDT and YYEEEE. The CDR3 length is 12 residues. The CDR3 nucleotides read TGTGCCAGCAGCTTGAGAGTCGGGGAGCTGTTTTTT. Translating gives CASSLRVGELFF.